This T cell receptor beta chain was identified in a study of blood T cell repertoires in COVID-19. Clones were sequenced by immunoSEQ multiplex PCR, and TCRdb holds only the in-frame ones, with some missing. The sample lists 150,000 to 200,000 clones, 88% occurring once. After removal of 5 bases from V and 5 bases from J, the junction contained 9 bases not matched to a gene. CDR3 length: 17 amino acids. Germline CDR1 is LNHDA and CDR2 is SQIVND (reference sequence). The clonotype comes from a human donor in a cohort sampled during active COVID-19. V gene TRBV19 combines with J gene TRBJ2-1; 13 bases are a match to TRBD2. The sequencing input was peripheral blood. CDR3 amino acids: CASSLELAGGPHNEQFF. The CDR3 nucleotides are TGTGCCAGTAGTCTTGAACTAGCGGGGGGGCCACACAATGAGCAGTTCTTC.